The 5 T cell receptor beta chains in this list originate from one sample, sequenced in a study of response to subunit inactivated influenza vaccine. MiXCR, applied by TCRdb to the RT-PCR reads, yields one record per CDR3 protein. The sample contains 500,000 to 600,000 distinct CDR3 sequences, less than 15% of which appear only once. The sequencing here drew on PBMCs from blood, taken about 11 days after vaccination. These TCRs come from a man aged 45 to 65 who received an inactivated influenza vaccine.

This clonotype was seen only a few times. The chain combines TRBV5-1 with TRBJ2-1; D is perhaps TRBD1 (5 bases). Per the germline V gene, CDR1 is SGHRS and CDR2 is YFSETQ. This CDR3 region has 16 residues. Trimming shortened V by 0 bases and J by 3 bases, and 13 bases separated the two germline ends. In DNA, the CDR3 is TGCGCCAGCAGCTTGGAGGCTGGGGCGGTCTACAATGAGCAGTTCTTC. Protein product: CASSLEAGAVYNEQFF.

This clonotype has just a few counts. The V gene is TRBV10-3, the J gene TRBJ1-1; tentative D call: TRBD1 (5 bases). V gave up 2 bases and J gave up 0 bases, with 10 bases separating them. The V gene's germline CDR1 is ENHRY and CDR2 SYGVKD. The CDR3 is made up of 15 amino acids. CDR3 sequence: CAISENRGMNTEAFF. CDR3 DNA: TGTGCCATCAGTGAGAACCGGGGGATGAACACTGAAGCTTTCTTT.

This clonotype was detected only a few times. The rearrangement joins TRBV12-3 or TRBV12-4 to TRBJ2-1; D perhaps matches TRBD2 (6 bases). The CDR3 extends over 17 amino acids. V was clipped by 2 bases and J by 9 bases, with 23 bases between them. CDR3 bases: TGTGCCAGCAGTTTACATTTTAGCGGTCCGAGGTATAGTGAGCAGTTCTTC. Translating gives CASSLHFSGPRYSEQFF.

The rearrangement uses TRBV6-2 or TRBV6-3 and TRBJ2-4; a weak D match, TRBD2 (7 bases). Trimming stripped 0 bases from V and 0 bases from J, with 21 bases between. CDR1 is MNHEY and CDR2 is SVGEGT in the germline V gene. This CDR3 has 20 amino acids. The DNA for the CDR3 is TGTGCCAGCAGTTACTCGATAGGGGGGGCATCGGTCCTAGCCAAAAACATTCAGTACTTC. Translation gives CASSYSIGGASVLAKNIQYF.

The chain links TRBV4-2 to TRBJ1-4, with TRBD1 matching over 7 bases. Trimming at V came to 4 bases and at J to 6 bases, leaving 8 bases not matched to a gene. The CDR3 loop spans 15 amino acids. Germline V lookup: CDR1 LGHNA, CDR2 YNFKEQ. CDR3 sequence: CASSPSDRDYEKLFF. CDR3 nucleotides: TGTGCCAGCAGCCCTAGCGACAGGGATTATGAAAAACTGTTTTTT.